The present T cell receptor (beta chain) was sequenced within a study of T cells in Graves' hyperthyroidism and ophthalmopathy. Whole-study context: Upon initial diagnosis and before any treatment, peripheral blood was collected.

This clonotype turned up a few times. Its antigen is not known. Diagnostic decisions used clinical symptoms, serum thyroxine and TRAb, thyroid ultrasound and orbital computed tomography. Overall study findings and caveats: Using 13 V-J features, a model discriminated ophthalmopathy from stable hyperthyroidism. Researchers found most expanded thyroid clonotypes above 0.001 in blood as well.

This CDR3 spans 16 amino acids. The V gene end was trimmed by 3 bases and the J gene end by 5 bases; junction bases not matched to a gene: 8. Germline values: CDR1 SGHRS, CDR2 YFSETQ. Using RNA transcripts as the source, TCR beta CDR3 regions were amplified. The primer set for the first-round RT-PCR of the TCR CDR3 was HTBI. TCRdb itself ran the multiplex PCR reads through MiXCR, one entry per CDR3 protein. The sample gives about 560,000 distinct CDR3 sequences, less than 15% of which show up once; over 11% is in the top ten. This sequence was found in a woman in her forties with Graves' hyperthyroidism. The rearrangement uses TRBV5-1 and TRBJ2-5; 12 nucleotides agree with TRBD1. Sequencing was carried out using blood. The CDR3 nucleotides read TGCGCCAGCAGCTCCGGGACAGGGGGCAGGGGGGAGACCCAGTACTTC. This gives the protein CASSSGTGGRGETQYF.